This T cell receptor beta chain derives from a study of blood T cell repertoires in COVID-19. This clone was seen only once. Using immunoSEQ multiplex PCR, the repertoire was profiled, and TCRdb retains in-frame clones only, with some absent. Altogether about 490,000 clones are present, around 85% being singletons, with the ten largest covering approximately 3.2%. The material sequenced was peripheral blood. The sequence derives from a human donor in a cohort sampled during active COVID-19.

The CDR3 is CASSYGTSGRTDTQYF. CDR3 nucleotides: TGTGCCAGCAGTTACGGGACTAGCGGGAGGACAGATACGCAGTATTTT. This chain joins TRBV5-4 and TRBJ2-3; TRBD2 matches at 15 bases. The CDR3 length is 16 residues. Germline trimming cut 5 bases from V and 3 bases from J; bases unmatched to any gene: 4. Germline CDR1 SGHNT, CDR2 YYREEE (reference sequence).